The 16 T cell receptor beta chains reported below all come from one sample, sequenced in a study of STAT3 mutations in large granular lymphocyte leukemia. General study results and limits: Every T-cell large granular lymphocyte leukemia patient had at least one immunodominant TCR beta clonotype.

These receptors' antigens are unknown. Using immunoSEQ multiplex PCR, the repertoire was profiled, and TCRdb retains in-frame clones only, with some absent. The sample lists 9,500 to 15,000 clones, 75% to 80% occurring once. What was sequenced was peripheral blood mononuclear cells. Receptor source: a man in his 60s with T-cell large granular lymphocyte leukemia. Some clones in this sample may be carry-over from other donors' samples.

J is TRBJ2-7 and V is TRBV29-1; TRBD1 aligns across 7 bases. The junction had 13 bases not matched to a gene; V was cut back by 4 bases and J by 4 bases. This CDR3 has 15 amino acids. Germline lookup yields CDR1 SQVTM and CDR2 ANQGSEA. CDR3 residues: CSVAGVTGKEYEQYF. The CDR3 DNA follows: TGCAGCGTTGCTGGGGTGACAGGGAAAGAGTACGAGCAGTACTTC.

The chain combines TRBV11-1 with TRBJ2-7, with no clear D. CDR3 length: 12 residues. Trimming shortened V by 5 bases and J by 3 bases, and 8 bases separated the two germline ends. Germline V gene lookup returns CDR1 SGHAT and CDR2 FQDESV (reference sequence). CDR3 region: CASSVTNYEQYF. The CDR3, as DNA: TGTGCCAGCAGCGTTACTAACTACGAGCAGTACTTC.

The rearrangement links TRBV19 to TRBJ1-3; tentatively, D is TRBD1 (5 bases). Germline V gene sequence: CDR1 LNHDA, CDR2 SQIVND (reference sequence). The CDR3 totals 13 residues. Between the trimmed V and J ends, which lost 11 bases and 2 bases, there was a span of 13 bases. The CDR3 protein is CAGGGGAGNTIYF. For the CDR3, the DNA is TGTGCCGGAGGTGGGGGAGCTGGAAACACCATATATTTT. The variable domain in full, with the rest retrieved from reference TRBV19 and TRBJ1-3, is DGGITQSPKYLFRKEGQNVTLSCEQNLNHDAMYWYRQDPGQGLRLIYYSQIVNDFQKGDIAEGYSVSREKKESFPLTVTSAQKNPTAFYLCAGGGGAGNTIYFGEGSWLTVV.

This sequence joins TRBV27 and TRBJ2-5; unclear D gene. CDR1 MNHEY and CDR2 SMNVEV come from the germline V gene (reference sequence). The CDR3 is 14 residues long. Trimming left V 2 bases short and J 2 bases short, with 9 bases between. Here the CDR3 reads CASSLQNGQETQYF. The CDR3, as DNA: TGTGCCAGCAGTTTACAAAACGGTCAAGAGACCCAGTACTTC.

The chain carries TRBV14 and TRBJ2-7, with TRBD1 matching 7 bases. Germline CDR1 SGHDN, CDR2 FVKESK. V trimming: 8 bases; J trimming: 1 base; junction bases outside the gene matches: 5. The CDR3 contains 13 residues. The CDR3 is CASSGQESYEQYF. The CDR3 coding sequence is TGTGCCAGCTCAGGACAGGAATCCTACGAGCAGTACTTC. Supplemented by reference TRBV14 and TRBJ2-7, the full variable domain reads EAGVTQFPSHSVIEKGQTVTLRCDPISGHDNLYWYRRVMGKEIKFLLHFVKESKQDESGMPNNRFLAERTGGTYSTLKVQPAELEDSGVYFCASSGQESYEQYFGPGTRLTVT.

The chain uses TRBV29-1 and TRBJ2-5; D is ambiguous. This CDR3 has 14 residues. CDR1 and CDR2 (germline): SQVTM, ANQGSEA. V shed 2 bases and J shed 5 bases, with 15 bases lying between them. The CDR3 sequence: CSVERAYNGETQYF. The CDR3 nucleotides are TGCAGCGTTGAAAGGGCTTACAACGGGGAGACCCAGTACTTC. Variable domain in full (rest from reference TRBV29-1 and TRBJ2-5): SAVISQKPSRDICQRGTSLTIQCQVDSQVTMMFWYRQQPGQSLTLIATANQGSEATYESGFVIDKFPISRPNLTFSTLTVSNMSPEDSSIYLCSVERAYNGETQYFGPGTRLLVL.

The chain employs TRBV20-1 and TRBJ2-1; no definite D call. The CDR3 is made up of 9 amino acids. The V and J ends lost 8 bases and 10 bases respectively, with 9 bases between them. The germline CDR1 and CDR2 sequences are DFQATT and SNEGSKA (reference sequence). CDR3 in amino acids: CSTMREQFF. The CDR3, as DNA: TGCAGTACAATGCGGGAGCAGTTCTTC.

V is TRBV5-4 and J is TRBJ1-2; unclear D gene. Trimming took off 0 bases at V and 4 bases at J, with 10 bases between the two ends. CDR1 and CDR2 from the germline V gene are SGHNT and YYREEE (reference sequence). The length of the CDR3 is 14 residues. The CDR3 is CASSLAVSSYGYTF. The CDR3 coding sequence is TGTGCCAGCAGCTTGGCCGTTTCGAGCTATGGCTACACCTTC.

The V call is TRBV2, the J call TRBJ2-7; D may match TRBD1 or TRBD2 (5 bases each). Trimming left V 10 bases short and J 4 bases short, with 20 bases between. CDR1 and CDR2 (germline): SNHLY, FYNNEI. CDR3 length equals 14 residues. As DNA, the CDR3 is TGTGCCACCATCGGACGGGACGTGTCTTACGAGCAGTACTTC. Translated, it gives CATIGRDVSYEQYF.

This chain links TRBV27 with TRBJ2-7; D is uncertain. Trimming took 2 bases from V and 0 from J, leaving 8 bases between them. There are 14 residues in the CDR3. Germline V gene lookup returns CDR1 MNHEY and CDR2 SMNVEV (reference sequence). The DNA of the CDR3 is TGTGCCAGCAGTTTAGCGGCTAGCTCCTACGAGCAGTACTTC. Its protein product is CASSLAASSYEQYF.

V is TRBV5-1 and J is TRBJ2-5; 16 bases map to TRBD2. The V segment lost 1 base and the J segment 5 bases; nucleotides outside the gene matches: 5. The CDR3 has 17 amino acids. Germline assignment: CDR1 SGHRS and CDR2 YFSETQ. The CDR3 loop is CASSLLGLAGGPETQYF. In DNA form, the CDR3 reads TGCGCCAGCAGCTTGTTGGGACTAGCGGGAGGGCCCGAGACCCAGTACTTC.

The rearrangement uses TRBV28 and TRBJ1-5; 9 nucleotides line up with TRBD1. This CDR3 has 15 residues. With V trimmed by 6 bases and J by 3 bases, 6 bases remained unmatched. CDR1 is MDHEN, CDR2 SYDVKM, per germline. The CDR3 loop reads CASRYDRGVNQPQHF. The CDR3 nucleotides read TGTGCCAGCAGATATGACAGGGGGGTCAATCAGCCCCAGCATTTT.

This clone rates as medium-sized (0.01 to 0.1%). The J gene is TRBJ2-7, the V gene TRBV6-5, with TRBD2 matching 9 bases. Losses at the gene ends were 6 bases for V and 3 bases for J; bases not matched to a gene: 9. Germline V gene sequence: CDR1 MNHEY, CDR2 SVGAGI. This CDR3 comprises 15 residues. The chain's CDR3 is CASSQEAGGGYEQYF. CDR3 DNA: TGTGCCAGCAGCCAGGAGGCGGGAGGGGGCTACGAGCAGTACTTC.

A few counts support this clone. The gene calls are TRBV30 and TRBJ1-4, with 8 bases that match TRBD1. With V trimmed by 6 bases and J by 2 bases, 5 bases remained unmatched. Germline values: CDR1 GTSNPN, CDR2 SVGIG (reference sequence). The CDR3 is 14 amino acids. Written as DNA, the CDR3 is TGTGCCTGTCAGGGGGCGAGGACTAATGAAAAACTGTTTTTT. It encodes CACQGARTNEKLFF.

This clone was seen more than once but under ten times. V gene TRBV27 combines with J gene TRBJ2-7; D is uncertain. The V and J ends lost 3 bases and 3 bases respectively, with 6 bases between them. The CDR3 spans 12 residues. The V gene's germline CDR1 is MNHEY and CDR2 SMNVEV (reference sequence). CDR3 coding DNA: TGTGCCAGCAGTTTTACTGGCTACGAGCAGTACTTC. This encodes CASSFTGYEQYF.

The rearrangement joins TRBV7-2 to TRBJ2-2, with a possible D match to TRBD2 (5 bases). V was clipped by 4 bases and J by 0 bases, with 12 bases between them. Germline assignment: CDR1 SGHTA and CDR2 FQGNSA. The CDR3 sequence is 16 residues long. This CDR3 is CASSSLVVANTGELFF. DNA of the CDR3: TGTGCCAGCAGCTCACTAGTAGTCGCGAACACCGGGGAGCTGTTTTTT.